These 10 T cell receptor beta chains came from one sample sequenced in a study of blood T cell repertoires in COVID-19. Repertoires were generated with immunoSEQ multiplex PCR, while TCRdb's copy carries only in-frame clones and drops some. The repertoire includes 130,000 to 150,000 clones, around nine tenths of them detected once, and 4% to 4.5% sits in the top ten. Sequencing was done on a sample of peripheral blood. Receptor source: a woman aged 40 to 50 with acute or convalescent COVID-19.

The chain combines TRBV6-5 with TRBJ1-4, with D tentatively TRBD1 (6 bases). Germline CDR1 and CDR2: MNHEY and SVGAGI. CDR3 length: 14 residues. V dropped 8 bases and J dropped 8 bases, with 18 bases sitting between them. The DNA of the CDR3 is TGTGCCAGCGGGGCGGGGCGGGGGCGAGAAAAACTGTTTTTT. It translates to CASGAGRGREKLFF.

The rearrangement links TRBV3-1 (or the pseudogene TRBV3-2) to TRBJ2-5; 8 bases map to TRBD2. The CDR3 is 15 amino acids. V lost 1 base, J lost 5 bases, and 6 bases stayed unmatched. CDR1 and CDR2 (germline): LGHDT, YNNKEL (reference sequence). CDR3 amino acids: CASSQAAGGFETQYF. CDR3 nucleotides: TGTGCCAGCAGCCAAGCTGCGGGGGGTTTCGAGACCCAGTACTTC.

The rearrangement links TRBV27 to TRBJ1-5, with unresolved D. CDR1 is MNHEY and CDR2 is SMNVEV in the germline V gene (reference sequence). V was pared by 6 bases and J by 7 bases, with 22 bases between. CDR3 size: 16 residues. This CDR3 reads CASSASSWEWGQPQHF. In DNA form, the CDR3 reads TGTGCCAGCAGCGCGAGCTCTTGGGAGTGGGGACAGCCCCAGCATTTT.

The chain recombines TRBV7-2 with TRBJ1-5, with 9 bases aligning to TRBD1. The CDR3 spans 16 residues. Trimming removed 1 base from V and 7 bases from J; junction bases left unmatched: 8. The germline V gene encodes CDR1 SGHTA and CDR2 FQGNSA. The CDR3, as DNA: TGTGCCAGCAGCTTAGTCTGGGACAGGGAAAGGCAGCCCCAGCATTTT. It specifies CASSLVWDRERQPQHF.

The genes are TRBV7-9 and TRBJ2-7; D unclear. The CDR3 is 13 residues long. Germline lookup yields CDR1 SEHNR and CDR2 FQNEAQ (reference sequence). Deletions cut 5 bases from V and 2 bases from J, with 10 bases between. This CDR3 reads CASSLETAYEQYF. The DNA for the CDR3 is TGTGCCAGCAGCCTGGAGACGGCCTACGAGCAGTACTTC.

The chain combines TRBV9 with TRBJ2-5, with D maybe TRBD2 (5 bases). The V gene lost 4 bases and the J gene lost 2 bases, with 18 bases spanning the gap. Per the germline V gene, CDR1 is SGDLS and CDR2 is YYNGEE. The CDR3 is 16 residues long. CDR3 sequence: CASSPGVGSEQETQYF. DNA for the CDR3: TGTGCCAGCAGCCCCGGTGTGGGTAGCGAGCAAGAGACCCAGTACTTC.

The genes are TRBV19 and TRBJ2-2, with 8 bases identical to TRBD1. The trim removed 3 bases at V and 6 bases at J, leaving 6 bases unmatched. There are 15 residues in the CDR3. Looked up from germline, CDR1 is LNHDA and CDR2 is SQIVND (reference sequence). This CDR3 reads CASSIQGAGSGELFF. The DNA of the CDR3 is TGTGCCAGTAGTATCCAGGGGGCGGGATCCGGGGAGCTGTTTTTT.

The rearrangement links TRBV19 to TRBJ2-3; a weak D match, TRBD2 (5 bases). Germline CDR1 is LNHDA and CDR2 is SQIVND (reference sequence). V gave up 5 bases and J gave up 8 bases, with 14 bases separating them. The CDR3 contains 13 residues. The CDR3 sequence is CASSFSEDPTQYF. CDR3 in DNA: TGTGCCAGTAGTTTTTCGGAGGACCCTACGCAGTATTTT.

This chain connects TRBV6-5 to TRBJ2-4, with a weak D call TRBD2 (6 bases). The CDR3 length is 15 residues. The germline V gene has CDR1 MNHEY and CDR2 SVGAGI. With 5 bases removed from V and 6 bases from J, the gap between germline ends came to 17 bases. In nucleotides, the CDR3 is TGTGCCAGCAGTCCCTGGGCCAACGGGGGAAACATTCAGTACTTC. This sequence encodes CASSPWANGGNIQYF.

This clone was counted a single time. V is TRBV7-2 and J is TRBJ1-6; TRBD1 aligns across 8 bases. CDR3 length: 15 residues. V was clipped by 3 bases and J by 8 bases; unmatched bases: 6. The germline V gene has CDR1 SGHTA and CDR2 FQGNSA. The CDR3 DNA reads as TGTGCCAGCAGCTTCGGACAGGGATCAGATTCACCCCTCCACTTT. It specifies CASSFGQGSDSPLHF. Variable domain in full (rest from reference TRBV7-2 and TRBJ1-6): GAGVSQSPSNKVTEKGKDVELRCDPISGHTALYWYRQSLGQGLEFLIYFQGNSAPDKSGLPSDRFSAERTGGSVSTLTIQRTQQEDSAVYLCASSFGQGSDSPLHFGNGTRLTVT.